This entry describes one T cell receptor beta chain. CDR3 and TCR beta VDJ profiling relied on genomic DNA as the template. TCRdb redid the calling of the reads with MiXCR, one entry per CDR3 protein. The sample shows approximately 170,000 distinct CDR3 sequences, about three fifths of them seen only once. These data belong to a study of CD8+CD57+ T cells in acquired aplastic anemia. CDR1 is SNHLY, CDR2 FYNNEI, per germline. The CDR3 has 15 residues. V gave up 4 bases and J gave up 0 bases; unmatched junction bases: 4. This clonotype was obtained from a human donor in good health. Sequencing was done on a sample of sorted CD4+, CD8+, or CD8+CD57+ T cells (not recorded which) from PBMCs. The chain has TRBV2 and TRBJ1-2; the match to TRBD1 covers 8 bases. The CDR3 nucleotides read TGTGCCAGCAGTGGGGACAGGCCAGCTAACTATGGCTACACCTTC. Protein product: CASSGDRPANYGYTF.